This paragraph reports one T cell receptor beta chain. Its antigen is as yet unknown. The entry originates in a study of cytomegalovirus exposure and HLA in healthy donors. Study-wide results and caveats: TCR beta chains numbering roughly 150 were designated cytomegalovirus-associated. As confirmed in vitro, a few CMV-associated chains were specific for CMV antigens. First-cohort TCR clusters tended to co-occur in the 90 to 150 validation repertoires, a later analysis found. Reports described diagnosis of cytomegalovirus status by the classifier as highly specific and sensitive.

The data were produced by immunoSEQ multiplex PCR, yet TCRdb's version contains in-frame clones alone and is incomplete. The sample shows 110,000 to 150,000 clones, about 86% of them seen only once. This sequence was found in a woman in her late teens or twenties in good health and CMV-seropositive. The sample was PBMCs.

The CDR3, as DNA: TGTGCCAGCAGTCCCAGGGGGGCCCTTGGCTACACCTTC. Its translation is CASSPRGALGYTF. The chain combines TRBV28 with TRBJ1-2, with 7 bases lining up with TRBD1. CDR1 is MDHEN, CDR2 SYDVKM, per germline. This CDR3 comprises 13 residues. J gave up 7 bases and V 5 bases, and 7 bases lay outside the gene matches.